Below are 20 T cell receptor beta chains sequenced from a single sample in a study of T and B cells in COVID-19 patients (dated by TCRdb to the early 2020s). For sequencing, an Illumina MiSeq was employed. TRB rearrangements were amplified by multiplex PCR with BIOMED2 TRB-A/B primer pools. The public reads were reanalyzed by TCRdb: fastp trimming at Q25, MiXCR alignment, in-frame beta chains only. Rows with one shared CDR3 protein collapse into an entry with the most common genes and DNA. The sample includes 6,000 or so distinct CDR3 sequences, with around 30% observed a single time. The ten largest clones represent about 60% of the sample. TRB repertoires were amplified using about 230-500 ng of genomic DNA isolated from blood. The sequencing sample was made of blood. Source of these receptors: a human donor with active COVID-19.

V usage is TRBV15 and J usage is TRBJ2-1, with a tentative D call TRBD2 (5 bases). CDR3 length: 13 residues. In germline, CDR1 is LNHNV, CDR2 YYDKDF (reference sequence). The V end lost 0 bases, the J end lost 10 bases, and 10 bases lay between the germline ends. The CDR3 protein is CATSRDFSGEQFF. For the CDR3, the DNA is TGTGCCACCAGCAGAGATTTCTCGGGGGAGCAGTTCTTC.

This clonotype was seen a handful of times. The chain recombines TRBV20-1 with TRBJ1-3; 8 positions agree with TRBD1. J gave up 3 bases and V 5 bases, and 3 bases lay outside the gene matches. The CDR3 runs 13 residues. Germline CDR1 and CDR2: DFQATT and SNEGSKA (reference sequence). The CDR3 sequence is CSAPDRGGNTIYF. The DNA for the CDR3 is TGCAGTGCTCCAGACAGGGGTGGAAACACCATATATTTT.

By share, this clonotype counts as medium-sized. The chain combines TRBV29-1 with TRBJ2-5; D is undetermined. The germline V and J ends were trimmed by 5 bases and 5 bases, with 12 bases remaining between them. The CDR3 is made up of 12 amino acids. Germline loops: CDR1 SQVTM, CDR2 ANQGSEA. CDR3 nucleotides: TGCAGCGTTCAGCTCTCCGGGGAGACCCAGTACTTC. It is translated as CSVQLSGETQYF.

In its sample, this clonotype was seen a few times. The V call is TRBV27, the J call TRBJ1-5; D gene ambiguous. Germline-derived CDR1 and CDR2 are MNHEY and SMNVEV (reference sequence). V lost 6 bases to trimming and J lost 4 bases, with 13 bases between them. The CDR3 runs to 14 residues. CDR3 sequence (DNA): TGTGCCAGCAGCCTTTCATTCGTGAATCAGCCCCAGCATTTT. Translation: CASSLSFVNQPQHF.

This clonotype has a handful of counts. The chain joins TRBV6-5 to TRBJ2-5; the match to TRBD2 covers 8 bases. Germline CDR1 is MNHEY and CDR2 is SVGAGI. V was pared by 4 bases and J by 0 bases, with 7 bases of the junction left unmatched. The CDR3 has 16 amino acids. CDR3 region: CASSSRLAPDQETQYF. CDR3 DNA: TGTGCCAGCAGTTCCCGACTAGCGCCCGACCAAGAGACCCAGTACTTC.

This clonotype was seen more than once but under ten times. The chain recombines TRBV6-2 or TRBV6-3 with TRBJ2-2, with 10 bases aligning to TRBD2. Germline V gives CDR1 MNHEY, CDR2 SVGEGT. This CDR3 contains 17 residues. Trimming cost V 4 bases and J 3 bases; bases outside gene matches: 8. The CDR3 spells CASSWASGSSDTGELFF. CDR3 nucleotide sequence: TGTGCCAGCAGTTGGGCTAGCGGGAGCTCGGACACCGGGGAGCTGTTTTTT.

This sequence joins TRBV20-1 and TRBJ1-4, with TRBD1 matching over 7 bases. Germline values: CDR1 DFQATT, CDR2 SNEGSKA (reference sequence). V shed 1 base and J 8 bases; nucleotides not matched to a gene: 4. The CDR3 is 13 residues long. This CDR3 reads CSARVGGREKLFF. The CDR3 DNA follows: TGCAGTGCTAGAGTAGGGGGCAGAGAAAAACTGTTTTTT.

This clonotype was counted between two and nine times. V gene TRBV10-3 combines with J gene TRBJ2-7; D is ambiguous. V was shortened by 5 bases and J by 1 base, with 6 bases between the two germline ends. The CDR3 extends over 12 amino acids. Germline lookup yields CDR1 ENHRY and CDR2 SYGVKD. CDR3 protein: CAISIESYEQYF. The CDR3 coding sequence is TGTGCCATCAGTATAGAATCCTACGAGCAGTACTTC.

The CDR3 DNA reads TGCAGTGCCAAAGTAGAAGGGAGTCGCTACGAGCAGTACTTC. Its protein is CSAKVEGSRYEQYF. The V gene is TRBV20-1, the J gene TRBJ2-7; the D gene is possibly TRBD2 (5 bases). Per germline, CDR1 DFQATT and CDR2 SNEGSKA (reference sequence). The CDR3 sequence is 14 residues long. V was pared by 6 bases and J by 3 bases, with 18 bases between.

This rearrangement joins TRBV27 to TRBJ1-2; TRBD1 matches 8 bases. V shed 6 bases, J shed 4 bases, and the junction held 7 bases outside the gene matches. CDR3 length: 14 amino acids. CDR1 and CDR2 (germline): MNHEY, SMNVEV (reference sequence). This CDR3 reads CASSKGQAVYGYTF. In nucleotides, the CDR3 is TGTGCCAGCAGCAAGGGACAGGCGGTCTATGGCTACACCTTC.

This clonotype was seen a handful of times. This chain links TRBV29-1 with TRBJ1-1; D may be TRBD1 (5 bases). CDR3 size: 12 residues. The V end lost 4 bases, the J end lost 7 bases, and 13 bases lay between the germline ends. CDR1 SQVTM and CDR2 ANQGSEA come from the germline V gene. This chain's CDR3 is CSVAQATSEAFF. The CDR3 DNA follows: TGCAGCGTTGCACAGGCCACCAGTGAAGCTTTCTTT. Variable domain in full (rest from reference TRBV29-1 and TRBJ1-1): SAVISQKPSRDICQRGTSLTIQCQVDSQVTMMFWYRQQPGQSLTLIATANQGSEATYESGFVIDKFPISRPNLTFSTLTVSNMSPEDSSIYLCSVAQATSEAFFGQGTRLTVV.

By sample share, this clonotype is medium-sized. This sequence joins TRBV19 and TRBJ2-7, with 7 bases lining up with TRBD1. The CDR3 sequence is 13 residues long. Unmatched junction bases numbered 5, after V lost 7 bases and J lost 2 bases. Germline V lookup: CDR1 LNHDA, CDR2 SQIVND (reference sequence). The DNA for the CDR3 is TGTGCCAGTAAGGACAGGTACGCCTACGAGCAGTACTTC. Translated, it gives CASKDRYAYEQYF.

This clonotype has just a few counts. V gene TRBV6-5 combines with J gene TRBJ2-7; unclear D gene. Trimming took off 5 bases at V and 2 bases at J, with 16 bases between the two ends. The germline V gene encodes CDR1 MNHEY and CDR2 SVGAGI. CDR3 length: 15 residues. The chain's CDR3 is CASSLAGRRAYEQYF. The CDR3 nucleotides read TGTGCCAGCAGTCTCGCTGGTCGTAGAGCCTACGAGCAGTACTTC.

CDR3 DNA: TGTGCCAGTAACCATCGGGGGCGCGGCTCCTATGGCTACACCTTC. Its translation is CASNHRGRGSYGYTF. The chain is built from TRBV19 and TRBJ1-2; tentatively, D is TRBD1 (6 bases). Trimming pared 7 bases from V and 4 bases from J, leaving 19 bases between. Per the germline V gene, CDR1 is LNHDA and CDR2 is SQIVND (reference sequence). The CDR3 contains 15 residues.

This clonotype turned up a few times. The chain carries TRBV12-3 or TRBV12-4 and TRBJ1-3; D may be TRBD1 (5 bases). Trimming cost V 11 bases and J 0 bases, with 14 bases left between them. The CDR3 is made up of 14 amino acids. This chain's CDR3 is CAGGDQSSGNTIYF. In DNA form, the CDR3 reads TGTGCCGGGGGTGATCAGAGCTCTGGAAACACCATATATTTT.

The sample holds a few counts of this clonotype. The chain has TRBV10-3 and TRBJ2-3; D uncertain. Germline V gives CDR1 ENHRY, CDR2 SYGVKD. CDR3 size: 11 residues. V was shortened by 2 bases and J by 5 bases, with 2 bases between the two germline ends. CDR3 amino acids: CAISERDTQYF. The CDR3 DNA is TGTGCCATCAGTGAGAGAGATACGCAGTATTTT.

This clonotype was seen only a few times. A read error may produce the germline difference seen at one junction end. This sequence joins TRBV15 and TRBJ1-4, with D unresolved. The CDR3 extends over 15 amino acids. Germline CDR1 is LNHNV and CDR2 is YYDKDF (reference sequence). The CDR3 region is CATSRELATNEKLFF. DNA for the CDR3: TGTGCCACCAGCCGAGAACTTGCAACTAATGAAAAACTGTTTTTT.

The CDR3 loop is CASSQYSGSSYEQYF. CDR3 bases: TGTGCCAGCAGCCAGTATAGCGGGAGTTCCTACGAGCAGTACTTC. V is TRBV5-3 and J is TRBJ2-7, with TRBD2 matching over 9 bases. TRBV5-3 is labeled an ORF, and its function is uncertain. The V segment lost 8 bases and the J segment 1 base; nucleotides outside the gene matches: 10. The CDR3 is 15 residues long.

V is TRBV5-5 and J is TRBJ1-2; the D gene is possibly TRBD1 (5 bases). Trimming stripped 4 bases from V and 7 bases from J, with 20 bases between. The germline gives CDR1 SGHKS, CDR2 YYEKEE (reference sequence). The CDR3 spans 15 residues. In DNA form, the CDR3 reads TGTGCCAGCAGCCCCCCCGGGGGGAGCGGGTCTGGCTACACCTTC. This gives the protein CASSPPGGSGSGYTF. Together with reference TRBV5-5 and TRBJ1-2, the CDR3 gives the full variable domain: DAGVTQSPTHLIKTRGQQVTLRCSPISGHKSVSWYQQVLGQGPQFIFQYYEKEERGRGNFPDRFSARQFPNYSSELNVNALLLGDSALYLCASSPPGGSGSGYTFGSGTRLTVV.

This clonotype was seen a handful of times. The chain links TRBV7-9 to TRBJ1-2; 12 nucleotides agree with TRBD1. The J segment lost 7 bases and the V segment lost 6 bases, leaving 15 bases of the junction unmatched. CDR3 length: 17 amino acids. Germline CDR1 is SEHNR and CDR2 is FQNEAQ (reference sequence). The CDR3 region is CASSLNIVGTGGRGYTF. The CDR3 nucleotides read TGTGCCAGCAGTTTAAACATCGTAGGGACAGGGGGCCGTGGCTACACCTTC.